Listed here are 10 T cell receptor beta chains from one sample, sequenced in a study of spatial heterogeneity in lung cancer (dated by TCRdb to between 2019 and 2020). Library method: 5' RACE. Sequencing used a NextSeq 500. TCRdb ran its own pipeline on the public reads, namely fastp trimming at Q25 and MiXCR clone calling, and kept in-frame beta chains. Rows are unified per CDR3 protein, each entry keeping the most common DNA and genes. This sample gives roughly 11,000 distinct CDR3 sequences in total; 9.5% to 13% of them show up just once. The biggest ten clones account for under 40% of the sample. Taken with the paper, the label for time point translates to: blood at routine non-recurrence follow-up after resection. The input for sequencing was PBMCs, taken at follow-up. The receptors shown here come from a female donor with early-stage non-small cell lung cancer.

This clonotype was seen repeatedly, ten times or more. The chain joins TRBV7-9 to TRBJ2-7; D is ambiguous. Germline lookup yields CDR1 SEHNR and CDR2 FQNEAQ (reference sequence). The CDR3 consists of 15 residues. V was clipped by 1 base and J by 0 bases, with 10 bases between them. The CDR3 DNA is TGTGCCAGCAGCTTAGTTGCGTTCTCCTCCTACGAGCAGTACTTC. It specifies CASSLVAFSSYEQYF.

CDR3 loop: CASSYGGPGYEQYF. The CDR3 bases are TGTGCCAGCAGTTACGGGGGACCTGGCTACGAGCAGTACTTC. The genes are TRBV6-5 and TRBJ2-7; D may be TRBD1 or TRBD2 (5 bases each). This CDR3 is 14 amino acids long. CDR1 is MNHEY, CDR2 SVGAGI, per germline. V gave up 2 bases and J gave up 3 bases, with 11 bases separating them.

The sample holds many counts of this clonotype. This sequence joins TRBV19 and TRBJ1-5; D uncertain. Trimming removed 9 bases from V and 4 bases from J, with 10 bases in between. The CDR3 contains 12 residues. Germline V lookup: CDR1 LNHDA, CDR2 SQIVND (reference sequence). CDR3 sequence (DNA): TGTGCCAGCGCCCTCCTAAATCAGCCCCAGCATTTT. Amino acids: CASALLNQPQHF.

The V gene is TRBV5-1, the J gene TRBJ2-2; 8 bases agree with TRBD1. The CDR3 contains 15 residues. Germline CDR1 and CDR2: SGHRS and YFSETQ. Trimming took 1 base from V and 6 from J; bases not matched to a gene: 5. The CDR3 coding sequence is TGCGCCAGCAGCTTGAATTCACAGGGGGCCGGGGAGCTGTTTTTT. Encoded protein: CASSLNSQGAGELFF.

Notes on this clonotype: One base away lies a much larger clone, so this may be a sequencing read error. This chain connects TRBV9 to TRBJ2-7; D not resolved. There are 14 residues in the CDR3. Trimming took off 2 bases at V and 0 bases at J, with 9 bases between the two ends. Germline V CDR1 and CDR2: SGDLS, YYNGEE. The CDR3 sequence: CASSVDANSYEQYF. In DNA, the CDR3 is TGTGCCAGCAGCGTTGACGCAAACTCCTACGAGCAGTACTTC.

This clonotype is termed medium-sized. In DNA form, the CDR3 reads TGTGCCAGTAACCACCGACAGGGGGGTTACAATGAGCAGTTCTTC. Translation gives CASNHRQGGYNEQFF. V usage is TRBV19 and J usage is TRBJ2-1; 9 bases agree with TRBD1. This CDR3 region has 15 residues. Germline V gene data show CDR1 as LNHDA and CDR2 as SQIVND (reference sequence). V lost 7 bases, J lost 4 bases, and 8 bases stayed unmatched.

This clonotype showed up many times. The genes are TRBV20-1 and TRBJ2-1, with TRBD2 matching 10 bases. Germline assignment: CDR1 DFQATT and CDR2 SNEGSKA (reference sequence). J lost 0 bases, V lost 0 bases, and 8 bases had no gene match. There are 18 residues in the CDR3. The CDR3 reads CSARDYRTSGSSYNEQFF. CDR3 sequence (DNA): TGCAGTGCTAGAGATTACAGGACTAGCGGAAGCTCCTACAATGAGCAGTTCTTC.

This clonotype was counted ten times or more. The CDR3 DNA sequence: TGTGCCAGCAGTTTCTTCAGGGGGACTTATAATTCACCCCTCCACTTT. Protein product: CASSFFRGTYNSPLHF. V gene TRBV28 combines with J gene TRBJ1-6, with 7 nucleotides matching TRBD1. This CDR3 region has 16 residues. CDR1 and CDR2 (germline): MDHEN, SYDVKM. Trimming took 3 bases from V and 4 from J; bases not matched to a gene: 6.

This clonotype appeared many times. This chain connects TRBV4-3 to TRBJ2-1, with 9 bases matching TRBD2. This CDR3 is 17 amino acids long. The junction had 15 bases not matched to a gene; V was cut back by 4 bases and J by 8 bases. Germline V gene lookup returns CDR1 LGHNA and CDR2 YSLEER. CDR3 in amino acids: CASSPYIAGERGYEQFF. CDR3 in DNA: TGCGCCAGCAGCCCCTATATAGCGGGAGAGCGCGGCTATGAGCAGTTCTTC.

The sample holds many counts of this clonotype. V is TRBV29-1 and J is TRBJ2-3; 7 nucleotides line up with TRBD1. The CDR3 sequence is 13 residues long. CDR1 is SQVTM, CDR2 ANQGSEA, per germline. The ends lost 7 bases at V and 2 bases at J; junction bases unmatched: 6. CDR3 in amino acids: CSARTGSTDTQYF. DNA for the CDR3: TGCAGCGCACGGACAGGATCCACAGATACGCAGTATTTT.